Following are 3 T cell receptor beta chains from one sample sequenced in a study of molecular identifiers for immune sequencing clone quantification (dated by TCRdb to between 2017 and 2018). The library was built by means of PCR. The listed sequencing device is Illumina HiSeq 4000. TCRdb trimmed the raw reads at Q25, called clones with MiXCR and kept productive beta chains. Rows are unified per CDR3 protein, each entry keeping the most common DNA and genes. Counted in this sample were about 640,000 distinct CDR3 sequences; roughly 21% of them appeared once. Of the sample, roughly 0.85% is held by the ten largest clones. Sequencing input: naive CD8+ T cells from blood, with Jurkat cell RNA spiked in. This sample's cell subset or site label indicates: FACS-sorted CD8+CD4-CCR7+CD45RA+ naive T cells. Source of these receptors: a human donor in good health. Some libraries in this study had Jurkat cell RNA spiked in.

This clonotype was detected once. This may be a read error: a much more frequent sequence differs by one nucleotide. This rearrangement joins TRBV19 to TRBJ2-3; 8 bases align to TRBD1. The CDR3 is 15 amino acids. V lost 11 bases to trimming and J lost 1 base; unmatched junction nucleotides: 11. CDR1 is LNHDA, CDR2 SQIVND, per germline (reference sequence). The CDR3: CAGSTGVSGTDTQYF. CDR3 nucleotides: TGTGCCGGTTCGACAGGGGTTTCAGGCACAGATACGCAGTATTTT. Supplemented by reference TRBV19 and TRBJ2-3, the full variable domain reads DGGITQSPKYLFRKEGQNVTLSCEQNLNHDAMYWYRQDPGQGLRLIYYSQIVNDFQKGDIAEGYSVSREKKESFPLTVTSAQKNPTAFYLCAGSTGVSGTDTQYFGPGTRLTVL.

This clonotype was counted at least ten times. The J gene is TRBJ2-7, the V gene TRBV20-1, with D perhaps TRBD2 (5 bases). CDR1 and CDR2 (germline): DFQATT, SNEGSKA (reference sequence). The CDR3 sequence is 13 residues long. V lost 2 bases and J lost 6, with 14 bases in between. For the CDR3, the DNA is TGCAGTGCTAGACCCCGCGACTACGCCGAGCAGTACTTC. Translating gives CSARPRDYAEQYF.

The V gene is TRBV27, the J gene TRBJ2-2, with 7 nucleotides matching TRBD2. Trimming cost V 11 bases and J 2 bases; bases outside gene matches: 8. Per germline, CDR1 MNHEY and CDR2 SMNVEV (reference sequence). The CDR3 contains 14 residues. CDR3 loop: CAGGRGINTGELFF. Written as DNA, the CDR3 is TGTGCCGGCGGGAGAGGGATAAACACCGGGGAGCTGTTTTTT.